This TCR beta chain was retrieved from a study of tumor and adjacent non-tumor tissue in lung cancer. Whole-study context: There were 11 to 13 adenocarcinoma, a couple of squamous cell carcinoma and 1 small cell lung cancer cases. Notes on the study in general: Tumor repertoires had a smaller top 100 clone share than normal lung. Shorter survival was associated with higher TCR diversity in tumors.

TCRbeta libraries were built with three rounds of nested PCR, modified from ARM-PCR. TCRdb itself ran the multiplex PCR reads through MiXCR, one entry per CDR3 protein. The data hold approximately 79,000 distinct CDR3 sequences, with over 55% observed a single time. This sample's RNA came from whole unsorted tissue. Between August and November 2014, newly diagnosed, chemotherapy-naive lung cancer patients underwent thoracic surgery in China. The V gene's germline CDR1 is GTSNPN and CDR2 SVGIG (reference sequence). This CDR3 has 14 amino acids. Trimming removed 1 base from V and 5 bases from J, with 11 bases in between. This clonotype was recorded many times. The antigen remains unidentified.

The TCR was taken from a woman between 40 and 55 years old with non-small cell lung cancer. Material: lung tumor tissue. The J gene is TRBJ2-2, the V gene TRBV30; no definite D call. In nucleotides, the CDR3 is TGTGCCTGGAGTGAAAGGGTGGAAACCGGGGAGCTGTTTTTT. Encoded protein: CAWSERVETGELFF. The whole variable domain, remainder taken from reference TRBV30 and TRBJ2-2, is SQTIHQWPATLVQPVGSPLSLECTVEGTSNPNLYWYRQAAGRGLQLLFYSVGIGQISSEVPQNLSASRPQDRQFILSSKKLLLSDSGFYLCAWSERVETGELFFGEGSRLTVL.